This is a list of T cell receptor beta chains from one sample in a study of Ad26.COV2.S vaccination and SARS-CoV-2 variants. Repertoires were generated with immunoSEQ multiplex PCR, while TCRdb's copy carries only in-frame clones and drops some. The sample records approximately 480,000 clones, around 85% being singletons. This specimen consisted of peripheral blood, obtained in a trial of Ad26.COV2.S vaccine versus placebo. All receptors come from a person aged 18-60 years who received the Ad26.COV2.S COVID-19 vaccine or a placebo. Each CDR3 is given with its conserved first and last residue. Fields, in order: J gene, V gene, CDR3 length, CDR3 protein.

>TRBJ1-1|TRBV3-1/TRBV3-2|15
CASSQVSGTNTEAFF
>TRBJ2-7|TRBV15|16
CATSRGSQGPMIEQYF
>TRBJ2-1|TRBV4-1|16
CASSQGLAGASNEQFF
>TRBJ1-2|TRBV7-2|15
CASSQEGTVIMRYTF
>TRBJ2-7|TRBV5-4|14
CASSGTDRAYEQYF
>TRBJ1-5|TRBV5-6|14
CASSLFGDNQPQHF
>TRBJ1-1|TRBV29-1|14
CSVERQGRWNEAFF
>TRBJ1-1|TRBV21-1|15
CASSKRQISNTEAFF
>TRBJ2-7|TRBV28|19
CASSLSRGWIFTIFSEQYF
>TRBJ1-2|TRBV5-1|13
CASSSQGWNGYTF